The subject of this entry is one TCR beta chain. Its target is unknown. TEMRA cells were enriched by FACS, while CD8+ and CD4+ T cells were obtained through a negative isolation that was performed magnetically. The RNA, roughly 0.45 to 1 ug, was put through reverse transcription using random hexamers. Each CDR3 protein gets one entry after TCRdb re-called the immunoSEQ multiplex PCR reads with MiXCR. The sample has 50,000 to 55,000 distinct CDR3 sequences, 85% to 95% seen once. The data derive from a study of CD8 T cells in Susac syndrome. The study, taken as a whole, reports: Susac-specific public clones numbered about 16 in total CD8+ repertoires (and about five in CD8+ TEMRA repertoires).

Germline V lookup: CDR1 MGHRA, CDR2 YSYEKL. The ends were cut back, 5 bases at V and 1 base at J, with 11 bases in the middle. The CDR3 consists of 14 residues. The sequence was obtained from a human donor with Susac syndrome. Sequenced sample: CD8+ T cells from PBMCs. V usage is TRBV4-1 and J usage is TRBJ1-2; a possible D gene is TRBD1 (5 bases). For the CDR3, the DNA is TGCGCCAGCAGCGGGGACCGGAATAACTATGGCTACACCTTC. Its translation is CASSGDRNNYGYTF.